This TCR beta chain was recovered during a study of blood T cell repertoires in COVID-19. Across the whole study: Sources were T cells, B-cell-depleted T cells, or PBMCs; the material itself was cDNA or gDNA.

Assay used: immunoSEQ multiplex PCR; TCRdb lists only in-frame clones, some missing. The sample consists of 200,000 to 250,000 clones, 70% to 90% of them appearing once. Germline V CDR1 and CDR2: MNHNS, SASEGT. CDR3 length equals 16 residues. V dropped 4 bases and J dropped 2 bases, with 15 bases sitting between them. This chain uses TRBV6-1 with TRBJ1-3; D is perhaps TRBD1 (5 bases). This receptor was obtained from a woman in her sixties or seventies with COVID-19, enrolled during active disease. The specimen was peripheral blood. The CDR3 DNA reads TGTGCCAGCAGTGTGACGGGTAGGGGTGCTGGAAACACCATATATTTT. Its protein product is CASSVTGRGAGNTIYF.